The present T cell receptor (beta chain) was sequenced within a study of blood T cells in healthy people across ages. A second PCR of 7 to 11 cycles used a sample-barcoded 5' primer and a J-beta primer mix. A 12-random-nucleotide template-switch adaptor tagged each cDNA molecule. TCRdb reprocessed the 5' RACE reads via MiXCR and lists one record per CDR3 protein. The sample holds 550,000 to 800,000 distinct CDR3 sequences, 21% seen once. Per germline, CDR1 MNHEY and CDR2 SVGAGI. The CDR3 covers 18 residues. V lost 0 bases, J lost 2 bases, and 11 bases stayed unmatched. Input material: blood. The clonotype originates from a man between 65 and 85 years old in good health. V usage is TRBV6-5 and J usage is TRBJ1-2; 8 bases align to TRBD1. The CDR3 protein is CASSYSAGGVLGNYGYTF. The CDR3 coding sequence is TGTGCCAGCAGTTACTCAGCAGGGGGCGTCTTGGGAAACTATGGCTACACCTTC.